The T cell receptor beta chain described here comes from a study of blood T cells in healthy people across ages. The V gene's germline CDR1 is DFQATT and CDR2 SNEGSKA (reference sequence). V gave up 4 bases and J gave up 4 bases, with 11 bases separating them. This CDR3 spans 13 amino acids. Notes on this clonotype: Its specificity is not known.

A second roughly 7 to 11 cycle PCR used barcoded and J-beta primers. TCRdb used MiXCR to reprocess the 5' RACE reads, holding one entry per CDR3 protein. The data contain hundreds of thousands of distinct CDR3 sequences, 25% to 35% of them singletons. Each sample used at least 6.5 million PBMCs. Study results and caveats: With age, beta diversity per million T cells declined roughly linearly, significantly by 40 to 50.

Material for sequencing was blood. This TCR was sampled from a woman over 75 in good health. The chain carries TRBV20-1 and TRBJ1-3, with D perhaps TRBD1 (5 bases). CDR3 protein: CSATEGPGNTIYF. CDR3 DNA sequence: TGCAGTGCTACGGAGGGGCCGGGAAACACCATATATTTT.